The 21 T cell receptor beta chains below come from one sample, sequenced in a study of blood T cell repertoires in COVID-19. Only in-frame clones appear in the TCRdb table, and some are missing; sequencing was by immunoSEQ multiplex PCR. Of about 50,000 clones in the sample, around 87% were seen once. What was sequenced was peripheral blood. The receptors come from a woman of 80 years or more with COVID-19, enrolled during active disease.

CDR3 bases: TGTGCCAGCATGACGGACAGGGTACCTGGAAACACCATATATTTT. The encoded protein is CASMTDRVPGNTIYF. The rearrangement uses TRBV6-5 and TRBJ1-3, with 8 nucleotides matching TRBD1. Trimming at V came to 7 bases and at J to 2 bases, leaving 7 bases not matched to a gene. Germline lookup yields CDR1 MNHEY and CDR2 SVGAGI. The CDR3 is 15 residues long.

This clone was found once. The chain combines TRBV5-4 with TRBJ1-1, with 8 nucleotides matching TRBD1. The CDR3 runs 14 residues. V gave up 6 bases and J gave up 1 base; unmatched junction bases: 5. The germline CDR1 and CDR2 sequences are SGHNT and YYREEE (reference sequence). The CDR3 DNA sequence: TGTGCCAGCACCACGGACAGGGAGAACACTGAAGCTTTCTTT. Protein sequence: CASTTDRENTEAFF.

The count of this clone is one. J is TRBJ1-4 and V is TRBV5-1; D may be TRBD1 (5 bases). CDR1 and CDR2 (germline): SGHRS, YFSETQ. This CDR3 region has 14 residues. V gave up 5 bases and J gave up 2 bases, with 10 bases separating them. The DNA of the CDR3 is TGCGCCAGCAGACAGGCGTCGACTAATGAAAAACTGTTTTTT. This sequence encodes CASRQASTNEKLFF.

The rearrangement joins TRBV21-1 to TRBJ2-7; TRBD2, as called in the table, went unchecked against the DNA. TRBV21-1 is given as a pseudogene. This CDR3 has 15 amino acids. The CDR3 reads CASSKGDYPAYEQYF. CDR3 bases: TGTGCCAGCAGCAAAGGTGATTATCCGGCCTACGAGCAGTACTTC.

The V gene is TRBV2, the J gene TRBJ1-2; maybe TRBD1 (5 bases). With 7 bases removed from V and 2 bases from J, the gap between germline ends came to 8 bases. The length of the CDR3 is 12 residues. Germline V CDR1 and CDR2: SNHLY, FYNNEI. The DNA of the CDR3 is TGTGCCAGCAAAAGACAGAACTATGGCTACACCTTC. It codes for CASKRQNYGYTF.

The CDR3 DNA is TGTGCCAGCAGTTACTCGACTACGAACACTGAAGCTTTCTTT. Protein sequence: CASSYSTTNTEAFF. This chain links TRBV6-5 with TRBJ1-1; D gene uncertain. Trimming shortened V by 0 bases and J by 1 base, and 6 bases separated the two germline ends. Germline CDR1 reads MNHEY; CDR2 reads SVGAGI. This CDR3 contains 14 residues.

V is TRBV7-2 and J is TRBJ2-1, with 9 positions matching TRBD2. V shed 5 bases and J 10 bases; nucleotides not matched to a gene: 12. The germline gives CDR1 SGHTA, CDR2 FQGNSA. The length of the CDR3 is 15 residues. The CDR3 loop reads CASSLTWTAGGEQFF. CDR3 DNA: TGTGCCAGCAGCCTGACCTGGACTGCGGGAGGGGAGCAGTTCTTC. The entire variable domain, with the rest obtained from reference TRBV7-2 and TRBJ2-1, is as follows: GAGVSQSPSNKVTEKGKDVELRCDPISGHTALYWYRQSLGQGLEFLIYFQGNSAPDKSGLPSDRFSAERTGGSVSTLTIQRTQQEDSAVYLCASSLTWTAGGEQFFGPGTRLTVL.

This sequence joins TRBV7-2 and TRBJ2-7, with D uncertain. CDR3 length: 12 residues. CDR1 and CDR2 from the germline V gene are SGHTA and FQGNSA. The V gene lost 4 bases and the J gene lost 4 bases, with 8 bases spanning the gap. The CDR3 nucleotides read TGTGCCAGCAGCTCTAGAGTATACGAGCAGTACTTC. It encodes CASSSRVYEQYF. The full variable domain, with the rest looked up from reference TRBV7-2 and TRBJ2-7, is GAGVSQSPSNKVTEKGKDVELRCDPISGHTALYWYRQSLGQGLEFLIYFQGNSAPDKSGLPSDRFSAERTGGSVSTLTIQRTQQEDSAVYLCASSSRVYEQYFGPGTRLTVT.

The chain recombines TRBV7-2 with TRBJ1-6; 7 bases fit TRBD1. V trimming: 2 bases; J trimming: 10 bases; junction bases outside the gene matches: 11. CDR1 and CDR2 (germline): SGHTA, FQGNSA. This CDR3 comprises 16 residues. CDR3 in amino acids: CASSLRVRGQGSPLHF. The CDR3, as DNA: TGTGCCAGCAGCTTAAGAGTAAGGGGGCAAGGGTCACCCCTCCACTTT.

This clone was seen a few times. CDR3 protein: CASSSQGSSNQPQHF. For the CDR3, the DNA is TGTGCCAGCAGTAGTCAGGGGAGCAGCAATCAGCCCCAGCATTTT. This chain links TRBV2 with TRBJ1-5, with D perhaps matching TRBD1 (6 bases). CDR1 and CDR2 (germline): SNHLY, FYNNEI. The V and J ends lost 5 bases and 1 base respectively, with 12 bases between them. CDR3 length: 15 amino acids.

The gene calls are TRBV7-2 and TRBJ1-2, with D tentatively TRBD1 (6 bases). V was shortened by 1 base and J by 7 bases, with 13 bases between the two germline ends. The CDR3 loop spans 14 amino acids. Germline assignment: CDR1 SGHTA and CDR2 FQGNSA. The CDR3 region is CASSLVGAGRGYTF. CDR3 nucleotide sequence: TGTGCCAGCAGCTTAGTGGGGGCCGGCCGTGGCTACACCTTC.

The V gene is TRBV2, the J gene TRBJ2-1; 9 positions match TRBD2. V was pared by 6 bases and J by 3 bases, with 6 bases of the junction left unmatched. Germline CDR1 is SNHLY and CDR2 is FYNNEI. The CDR3 contains 15 residues. CDR3 amino acids: CASRRAGGVYNEQFF. The CDR3 coding sequence is TGTGCCAGCAGAAGAGCGGGGGGCGTCTACAATGAGCAGTTCTTC.

The chain couples TRBV20-1 to TRBJ2-7; D is unclear. The CDR3 covers 10 residues. Trimming cost V 3 bases and J 4 bases, with 4 bases left between them. CDR1 is DFQATT, CDR2 SNEGSKA, per germline (reference sequence). The CDR3 sequence: CSASRYEQYF. Here the CDR3 DNA reads TGCAGTGCTAGTCGGTACGAGCAGTACTTC.

The J gene is TRBJ2-7, the V gene TRBV2; TRBD1 is a possible D gene (5 bases). V gave up 3 bases and J gave up 7 bases, with 16 bases separating them. Germline V lookup: CDR1 SNHLY, CDR2 FYNNEI. The CDR3 contains 14 residues. The CDR3 DNA reads TGTGCCAGCAGTGACTGGGGCAGGGCCCGGGAGCAGTACTTC. Translation gives CASSDWGRAREQYF.

The gene calls are TRBV18 and TRBJ2-1, with TRBD2 matching over 12 bases. Per germline, CDR1 KGHSH and CDR2 LQKENI. This CDR3 has 15 amino acids. V trimming: 3 bases; J trimming: 8 bases; junction bases outside the gene matches: 5. CDR3 region: CASSPGLAGGHEQFF. CDR3 DNA: TGTGCCAGCTCACCGGGACTAGCGGGTGGACATGAGCAGTTCTTC.

The chain joins TRBV28 to TRBJ2-7; 8 bases are a match to TRBD2. The CDR3 totals 14 residues. Germline values: CDR1 MDHEN, CDR2 SYDVKM. V gave up 8 bases and J gave up 2 bases; unmatched junction bases: 8. The CDR3 DNA sequence: TGTGCCAGCGGAGTTAGCGGGATCCCCTACGAGCAGTACTTC. It is translated as CASGVSGIPYEQYF. The complete variable domain, with remaining parts taken from reference TRBV28 and TRBJ2-7, reads DVKVTQSSRYLVKRTGEKVFLECVQDMDHENMFWYRQDPGLGLRLIYFSYDVKMKEKGDIPEGYSVSREKKERFSLILESASTNQTSMYLCASGVSGIPYEQYFGPGTRLTVT.

This clone was counted a single time. V usage is TRBV3-1 (or the pseudogene TRBV3-2) and J usage is TRBJ2-5; D possibly corresponds to TRBD2 (6 bases). The CDR3 runs to 15 residues. Germline V gene lookup returns CDR1 LGHDT and CDR2 YNNKEL (reference sequence). Trimming left V 4 bases short and J 4 bases short, with 16 bases between. This CDR3 reads CASSPLRGRSETQYF. The CDR3, as DNA: TGTGCCAGCAGCCCATTACGGGGGAGATCAGAGACCCAGTACTTC.

The gene calls are TRBV5-1 and TRBJ2-5; D not resolved. The germline CDR1 and CDR2 sequences are SGHRS and YFSETQ. The length of the CDR3 is 14 residues. The ends were cut back, 1 base at V and 0 bases at J, with 7 bases in the middle. DNA for the CDR3: TGCGCCAGCAGCTTGAATCAGTACCAAGAGACCCAGTACTTC. It specifies CASSLNQYQETQYF.

This clone was observed once. The chain has TRBV3-1 (or the pseudogene TRBV3-2) and TRBJ2-3; 10 bases agree with TRBD1. The CDR3 contains 16 residues. The germline gives CDR1 LGHDT, CDR2 YNNKEL (reference sequence). V dropped 3 bases and J dropped 1; count of bases not matched to a gene: 4. The CDR3 DNA sequence: TGTGCCAGCAGCCACGGGACAGGGGCCCGCACAGATACGCAGTATTTT. As protein: CASSHGTGARTDTQYF.

V is TRBV7-9 and J is TRBJ1-6; the D gene is possibly TRBD1 (5 bases). In germline, CDR1 is SEHNR, CDR2 FQNEAQ (reference sequence). The CDR3 totals 12 residues. The germline V and J ends were trimmed by 5 bases and 11 bases, with 10 bases remaining between them. The CDR3 coding sequence is TGTGCCAGCAGCCTCAGGGCGCCACCCCTCCACTTT. Its translation: CASSLRAPPLHF.

This sequence joins TRBV5-1 and TRBJ1-3, with 8 bases aligning to TRBD1. The CDR3 is 12 residues long. V shed 6 bases and J 8 bases; nucleotides not matched to a gene: 4. Germline V CDR1 and CDR2: SGHRS, YFSETQ. The CDR3 DNA follows: TGCGCCAGCATACAGGGGGATGACACCATATATTTT. This gives the protein CASIQGDDTIYF.